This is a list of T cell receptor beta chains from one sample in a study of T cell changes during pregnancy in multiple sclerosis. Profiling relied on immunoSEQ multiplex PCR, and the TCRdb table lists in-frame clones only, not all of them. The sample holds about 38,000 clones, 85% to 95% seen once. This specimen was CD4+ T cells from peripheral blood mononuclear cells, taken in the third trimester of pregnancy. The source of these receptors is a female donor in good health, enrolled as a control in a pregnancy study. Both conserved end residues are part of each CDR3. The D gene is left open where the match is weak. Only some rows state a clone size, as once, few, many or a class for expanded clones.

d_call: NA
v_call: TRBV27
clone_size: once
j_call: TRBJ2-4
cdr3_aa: CASSLLGALVTKNIQYF
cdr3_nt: TGTGCCAGCAGTTTATTGGGGGCCCTTGTGACCAAAAACATTCAGTACTTC

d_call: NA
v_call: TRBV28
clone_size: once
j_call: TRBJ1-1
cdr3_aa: CASIVGLQAFF
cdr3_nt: TGTGCCAGCATCGTGGGGCTGCAAGCTTTCTTT

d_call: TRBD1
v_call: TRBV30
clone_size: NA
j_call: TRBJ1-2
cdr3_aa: CAWSFQGQGVNGYTF
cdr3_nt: TGTGCCTGGAGTTTCCAAGGACAGGGGGTTAATGGCTACACCTTC

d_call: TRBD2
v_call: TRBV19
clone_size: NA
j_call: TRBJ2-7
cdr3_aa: CASSIGGLAAYEQYF
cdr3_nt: TGTGCCAGTAGTATCGGCGGACTAGCGGCATACGAGCAGTACTTC

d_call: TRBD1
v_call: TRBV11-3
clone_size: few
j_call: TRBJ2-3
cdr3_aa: CASSLRQGAGTDTQYF
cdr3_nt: TGTGCCAGCAGCTTAAGACAGGGGGCCGGCACAGATACGCAGTATTTT

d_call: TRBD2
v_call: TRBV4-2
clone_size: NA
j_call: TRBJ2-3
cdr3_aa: CASSQAVAGVDTQYF
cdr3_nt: TGTGCCAGCAGCCAAGCAGTAGCGGGGGTAGATACGCAGTATTTT

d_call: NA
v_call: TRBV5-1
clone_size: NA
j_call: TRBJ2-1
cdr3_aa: CASSLVAQVYMIF
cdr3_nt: TGCGCCAGCAGCTTGGTGGCGCAGGTTTATATGATCTTC

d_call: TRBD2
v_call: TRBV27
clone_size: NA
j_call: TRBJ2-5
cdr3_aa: CASGASGVQETQYF
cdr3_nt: TGTGCCAGCGGGGCTAGCGGGGTACAAGAGACCCAGTACTTC

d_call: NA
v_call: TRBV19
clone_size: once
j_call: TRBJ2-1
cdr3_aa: CASSFAVSYNEQFF
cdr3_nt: TGTGCCAGTAGTTTCGCGGTCTCCTACAATGAGCAGTTCTTC

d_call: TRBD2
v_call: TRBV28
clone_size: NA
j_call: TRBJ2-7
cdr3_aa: CASSLLTGGDYEQYF
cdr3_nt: TGTGCCAGCAGTTTACTTACGGGGGGGGACTACGAGCAGTACTTC

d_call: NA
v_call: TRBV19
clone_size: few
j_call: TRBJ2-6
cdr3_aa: CASSRRANVLTF
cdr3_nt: TGTGCCAGTAGCAGAAGAGCGAACGTCCTGACTTTC

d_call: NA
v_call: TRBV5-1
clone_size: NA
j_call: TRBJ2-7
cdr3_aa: CASSFTGTGYEQYF
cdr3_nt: TGCGCCAGCAGCTTTACAGGGACCGGCTACGAGCAGTACTTC

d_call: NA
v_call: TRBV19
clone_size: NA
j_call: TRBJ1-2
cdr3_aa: CASSIRSYGYTF
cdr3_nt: TGTGCCAGTAGTATACGCAGCTATGGCTACACCTTC

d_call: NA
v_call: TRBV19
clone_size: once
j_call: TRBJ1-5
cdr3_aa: CASRERYQPQHF
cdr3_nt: TGTGCCAGTAGGGAGAGGTATCAGCCCCAGCATTTT

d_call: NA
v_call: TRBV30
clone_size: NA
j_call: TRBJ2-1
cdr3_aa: CARSRGPLYNEQFF
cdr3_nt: TGTGCCCGCTCAAGGGGCCCCCTCTACAATGAGCAGTTCTTC

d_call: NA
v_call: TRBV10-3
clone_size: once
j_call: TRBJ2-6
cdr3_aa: CAIEQGPGANVLTF
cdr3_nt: TGTGCCATCGAGCAGGGCCCTGGGGCCAACGTCCTGACTTTC

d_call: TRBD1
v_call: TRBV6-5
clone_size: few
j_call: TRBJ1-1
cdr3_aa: CASRYPSSGGSTEAFF
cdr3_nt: TGTGCCAGCAGGTACCCCTCCTCAGGGGGGAGCACTGAAGCTTTCTTT

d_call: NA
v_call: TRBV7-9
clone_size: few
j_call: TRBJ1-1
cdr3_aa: CASSRTRDTEAFF
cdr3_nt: TGTGCCAGCAGCCGAACTCGGGACACTGAAGCTTTCTTT

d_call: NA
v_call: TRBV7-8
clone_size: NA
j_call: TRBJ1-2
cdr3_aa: CASSLGGANYGYTF
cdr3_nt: TGTGCCAGCAGCTTGGGGGGGGCTAACTATGGCTACACCTTC

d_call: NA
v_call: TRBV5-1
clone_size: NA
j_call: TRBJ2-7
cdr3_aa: CASSENYEQYF
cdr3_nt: TGCGCCAGCAGCGAGAACTACGAGCAGTACTTC

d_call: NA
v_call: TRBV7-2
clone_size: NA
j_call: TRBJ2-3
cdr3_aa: CASSLGGGAPTDTQYF
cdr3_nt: TGTGCCAGCAGCTTAGGGGGCGGGGCTCCCACAGATACGCAGTATTTT

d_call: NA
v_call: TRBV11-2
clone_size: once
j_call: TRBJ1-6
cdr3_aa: CASSTEGHSLGSPLHF
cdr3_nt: TGTGCCAGCAGCACCGAGGGACACTCATTGGGTTCACCCCTCCACTTT

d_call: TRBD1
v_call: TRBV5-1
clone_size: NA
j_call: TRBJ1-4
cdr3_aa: CASSLEGQGNEKLFF
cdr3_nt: TGCGCCAGCAGCTTGGAGGGACAGGGAAATGAAAAACTGTTTTTT

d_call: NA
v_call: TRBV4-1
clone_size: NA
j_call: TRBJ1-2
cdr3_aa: CASSQGAGVVDYGYTF
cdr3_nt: TGCGCCAGCAGCCAAGGGGCAGGGGTGGTGGATTATGGCTACACCTTC

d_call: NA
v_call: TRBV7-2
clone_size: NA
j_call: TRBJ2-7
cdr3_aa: CASSPIGVYEQYF
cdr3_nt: TGTGCCAGCAGCCCCATCGGGGTCTACGAGCAGTACTTC

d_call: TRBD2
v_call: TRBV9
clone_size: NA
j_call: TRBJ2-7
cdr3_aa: CASSVGVSSGSYEQYF
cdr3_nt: TGTGCCAGCAGCGTAGGGGTGTCTAGCGGGAGCTACGAGCAGTACTTC

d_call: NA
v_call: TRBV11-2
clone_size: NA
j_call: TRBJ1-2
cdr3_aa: CASSLDPGVSAGYTF
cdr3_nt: TGTGCCAGCAGCTTAGATCCGGGGGTGTCAGCTGGCTACACCTTC

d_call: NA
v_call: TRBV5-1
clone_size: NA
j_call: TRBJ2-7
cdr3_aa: CASSESKGGQISYEQYF
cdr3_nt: TGCGCCAGCAGCGAGTCAAAGGGGGGACAGATTTCCTACGAGCAGTACTTC

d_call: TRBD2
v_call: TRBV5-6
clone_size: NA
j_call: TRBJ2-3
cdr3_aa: CASSLVRGGGDTQYF
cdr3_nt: TGTGCCAGCAGCTTGGTTCGGGGGGGAGGAGATACGCAGTATTTT

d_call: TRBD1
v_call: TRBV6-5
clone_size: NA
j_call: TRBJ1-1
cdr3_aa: CASSSLQGKAFF
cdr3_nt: TGTGCCAGCAGTTCATTACAGGGGAAAGCTTTCTTT

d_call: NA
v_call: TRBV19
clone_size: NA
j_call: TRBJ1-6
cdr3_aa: CASSALKGNLNSPLHF
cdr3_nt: TGTGCCAGTAGTGCTTTAAAGGGGAACCTAAATTCACCCCTCCACTTT

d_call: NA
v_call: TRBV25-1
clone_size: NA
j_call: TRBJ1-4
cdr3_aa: CASLDGAHDEKLFF
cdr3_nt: TGTGCCAGTCTTGACGGAGCCCACGATGAAAAACTGTTTTTT

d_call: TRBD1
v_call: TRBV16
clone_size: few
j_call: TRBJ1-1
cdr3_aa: CASSQGQGITEAFF
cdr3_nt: TGTGCCAGCAGCCAAGGACAGGGTATTACTGAAGCTTTCTTT

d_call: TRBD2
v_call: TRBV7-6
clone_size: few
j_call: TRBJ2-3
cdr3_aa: CASSLLAGGLTDTQYF
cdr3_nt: TGTGCCAGCAGCTTGCTAGCGGGGGGCCTGACAGATACGCAGTATTTT

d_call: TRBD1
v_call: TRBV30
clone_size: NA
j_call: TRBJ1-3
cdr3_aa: CAWSVTRGPHSGNTIYF
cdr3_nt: TGTGCCTGGAGTGTGACCAGGGGGCCACACTCTGGAAACACCATATATTTT

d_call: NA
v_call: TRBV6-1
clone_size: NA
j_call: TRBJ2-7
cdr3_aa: CASIGGSYEQYF
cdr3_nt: TGTGCCAGCATCGGGGGCTCCTACGAGCAGTACTTC

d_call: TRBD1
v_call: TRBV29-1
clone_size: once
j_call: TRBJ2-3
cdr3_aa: CSVEDRQGAPSTDTQYF
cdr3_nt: TGCAGCGTTGAAGACAGACAGGGAGCCCCTAGCACAGATACGCAGTATTTT

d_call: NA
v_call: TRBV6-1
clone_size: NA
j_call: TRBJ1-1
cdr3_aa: CASTDNSGILANTEAFF
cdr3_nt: TGTGCCAGCACTGACAACTCAGGGATACTTGCGAACACTGAAGCTTTCTTT

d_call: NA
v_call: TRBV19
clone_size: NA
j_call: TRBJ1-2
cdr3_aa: CASTLMGDISNYGYTF
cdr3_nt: TGTGCCAGTACTCTAATGGGGGACATCTCTAACTATGGCTACACCTTC

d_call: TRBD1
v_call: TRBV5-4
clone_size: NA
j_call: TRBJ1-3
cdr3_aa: CASSLAGGQGGHTIYF
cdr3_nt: TGTGCCAGCAGCTTGGCGGGGGGACAGGGAGGACACACCATATATTTT

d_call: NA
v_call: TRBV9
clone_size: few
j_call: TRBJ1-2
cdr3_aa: CASSVDPGDNYGYTF
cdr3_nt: TGTGCCAGCAGCGTAGACCCAGGGGATAACTATGGCTACACCTTC

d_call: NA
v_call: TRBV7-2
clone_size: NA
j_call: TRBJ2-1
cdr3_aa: CASSLQGGNEQFF
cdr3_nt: TGTGCCAGCAGCTTACAGGGTGGTAATGAGCAGTTCTTC

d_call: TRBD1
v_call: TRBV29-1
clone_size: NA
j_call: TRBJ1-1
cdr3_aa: CSVEDQTIQGAHTEAFF
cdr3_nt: TGCAGCGTTGAAGATCAGACCATACAGGGGGCCCATACTGAAGCTTTCTTT

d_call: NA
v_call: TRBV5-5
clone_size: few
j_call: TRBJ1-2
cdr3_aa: CASSFGYGGYTF
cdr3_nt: TGTGCCAGCAGCTTCGGGTACGGGGGCTACACCTTC

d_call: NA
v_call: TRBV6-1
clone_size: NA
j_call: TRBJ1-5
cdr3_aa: CASSAARSEPQHF
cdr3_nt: TGTGCCAGCAGTGCGGCTAGATCAGAGCCCCAGCATTTT

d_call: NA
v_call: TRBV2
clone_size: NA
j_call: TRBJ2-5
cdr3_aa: CASSKGLIRETQYF
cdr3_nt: TGTGCCAGCAGTAAAGGACTAATTAGAGAGACCCAGTACTTC

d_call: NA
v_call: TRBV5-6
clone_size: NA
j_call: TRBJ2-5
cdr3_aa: CASSPKAGAPWGTQYF
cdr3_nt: TGTGCCAGCAGCCCCAAGGCGGGGGCCCCGTGGGGGACCCAGTACTTC

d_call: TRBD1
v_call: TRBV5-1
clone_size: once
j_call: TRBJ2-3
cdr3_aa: CASSLVLGQGTDTQYF
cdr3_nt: TGCGCCAGCAGCTTGGTGTTGGGACAGGGTACAGATACGCAGTATTTT

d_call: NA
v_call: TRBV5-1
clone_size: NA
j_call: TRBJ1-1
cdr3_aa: CASSPTVTANSEAFF
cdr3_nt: TGCGCCAGCAGCCCCACCGTGACAGCGAACAGCGAAGCTTTCTTT

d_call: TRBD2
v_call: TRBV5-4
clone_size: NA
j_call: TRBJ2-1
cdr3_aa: CASSLRTSGGNEQFF
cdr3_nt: TGTGCCAGCAGCCTCAGGACTAGCGGGGGGAATGAGCAGTTCTTC

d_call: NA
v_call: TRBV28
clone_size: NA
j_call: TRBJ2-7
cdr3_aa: CASSFSPSLSSYEQYF
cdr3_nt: TGTGCCAGCAGCTTCTCCCCGAGTCTTAGCTCCTACGAGCAGTACTTC

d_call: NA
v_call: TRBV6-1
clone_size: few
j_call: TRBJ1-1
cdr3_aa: CASSEQGTTEAFF
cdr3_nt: TGTGCCAGCAGTGAACAGGGTACCACTGAAGCTTTCTTT

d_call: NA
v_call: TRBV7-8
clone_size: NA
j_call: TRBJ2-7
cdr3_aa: CASSSPTRSYEQYF
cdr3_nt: TGTGCCAGCAGCTCCCCGACTCGATCCTACGAGCAGTACTTC

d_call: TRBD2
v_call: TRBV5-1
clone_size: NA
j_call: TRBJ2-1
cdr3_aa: CASRRLAGDNEQFF
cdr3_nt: TGCGCCAGCAGACGACTAGCGGGAGACAATGAGCAGTTCTTC

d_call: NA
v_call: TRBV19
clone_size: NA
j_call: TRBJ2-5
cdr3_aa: CASSIPGVETQYF
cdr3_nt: TGTGCCAGTAGTATCCCGGGGGTCGAGACCCAGTACTTC

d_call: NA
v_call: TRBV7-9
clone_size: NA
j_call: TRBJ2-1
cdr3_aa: CASSPRPGLQFNEQFF
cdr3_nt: TGTGCCAGCAGTCCAAGGCCAGGACTTCAGTTCAATGAGCAGTTCTTC

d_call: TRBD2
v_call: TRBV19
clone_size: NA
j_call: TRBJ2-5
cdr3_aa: CASNRRGEETQYF
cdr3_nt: TGTGCCAGTAACAGGCGGGGGGAAGAGACCCAGTACTTC

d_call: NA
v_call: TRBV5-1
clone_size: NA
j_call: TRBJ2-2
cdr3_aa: CASSPRGGTGELFF
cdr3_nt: TGCGCCAGCAGCCCCCGGGGAGGAACCGGGGAGCTGTTTTTT

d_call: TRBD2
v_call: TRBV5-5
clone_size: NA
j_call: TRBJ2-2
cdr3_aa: CASSRWVAGNTGELFF
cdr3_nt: TGTGCCAGCAGCCGGTGGGTAGCGGGGAACACCGGGGAGCTGTTTTTT

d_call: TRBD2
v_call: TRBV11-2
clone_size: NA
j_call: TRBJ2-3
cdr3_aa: CASSTGLAGGPGRQYF
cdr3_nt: TGTGCCAGCAGCACGGGACTAGCGGGGGGTCCCGGGAGGCAGTATTTT